The sequence of this TCR beta chain was determined in a study of glioma-infiltrating T cells. Study-wide context: Glioma patients had dexamethasone for six or fewer days before surgery. The study, taken as a whole, reports: Tissue and blood shared very few CDR3 sequences.

A note on this clonotype: The antigen is unknown.

The iRepertoire nested amplicon-rescue multiplex PCR amplified TCR alpha and beta CDR3s from RNA. TCRdb ran MiXCR on the multiplex PCR reads and lists one entry per CDR3 protein. The table has 300,000 to 400,000 distinct CDR3 sequences, 41% seen once. Sequencing used glioma tissue, nonneoplastic brain tissue, or PBMCs (not recorded which). This sequence was found in a human donor with low-grade glioma or glioblastoma, undergoing nonglioma brain surgery, or in good health (not recorded which).

The CDR3 DNA reads as TGTGCCAGCAGCAGCGGGACAGGGGGCGATACTGAAGCTTTCTTT. Translating gives CASSSGTGGDTEAFF. The gene calls are TRBV12-3 or TRBV12-4 and TRBJ1-1; the match to TRBD1 covers 12 bases. J was trimmed by 5 bases and V by 6 bases; bases with no gene match: 7. The CDR3 has 15 amino acids.